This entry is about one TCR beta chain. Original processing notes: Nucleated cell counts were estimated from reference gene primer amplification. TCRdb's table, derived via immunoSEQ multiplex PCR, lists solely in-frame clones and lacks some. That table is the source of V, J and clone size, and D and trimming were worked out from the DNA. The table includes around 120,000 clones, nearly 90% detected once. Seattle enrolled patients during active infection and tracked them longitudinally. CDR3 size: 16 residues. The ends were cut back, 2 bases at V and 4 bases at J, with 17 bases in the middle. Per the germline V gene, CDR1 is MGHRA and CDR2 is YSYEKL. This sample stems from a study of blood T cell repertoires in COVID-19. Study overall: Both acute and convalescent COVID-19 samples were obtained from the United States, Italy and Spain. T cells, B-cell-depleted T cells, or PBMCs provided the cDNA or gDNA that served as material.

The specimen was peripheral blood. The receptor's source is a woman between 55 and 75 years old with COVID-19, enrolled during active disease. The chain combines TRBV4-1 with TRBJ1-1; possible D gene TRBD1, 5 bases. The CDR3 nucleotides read TGCGCCAGCAGCCAATCGCTGCCAGGGTTTGGCACTGAAGCTTTCTTT. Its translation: CASSQSLPGFGTEAFF.